The 30 T cell receptor beta chains presented below share a single source sample, sequenced in a study of T cell responses to AZD1222 COVID-19 vaccine. The assay was immunoSEQ multiplex PCR, and TCRdb's table has in-frame clones only and misses some. Here the sample spans over 45,000 clones, about nine tenths being singletons. This material consisted of peripheral blood, taken 28 days after the second AZD1222 dose. All receptors derive from an adult who received the AZD1222 COVID-19 vaccine.

The rearrangement links TRBV9 to TRBJ2-3; 13 nucleotides line up with TRBD2. This CDR3 is 16 amino acids long. Unmatched junction bases numbered 7, after V lost 7 bases and J lost 2 bases. Looked up from germline, CDR1 is SGDLS and CDR2 is YYNGEE. CDR3 residues: CASGRTSGGPTDTQYF. The CDR3, as DNA: TGTGCCAGCGGAAGGACTAGCGGGGGCCCCACAGATACGCAGTATTTT.

V and J are TRBV3-1 (or the pseudogene TRBV3-2) and TRBJ2-1, with 10 bases aligning to TRBD2. Germline trimming cut 1 base from V and 6 bases from J; bases unmatched to any gene: 9. Per germline, CDR1 LGHDT and CDR2 YNNKEL (reference sequence). The CDR3 has 17 residues. The CDR3: CASSQVLGLATSNEQFF. CDR3 nucleotides: TGTGCCAGCAGCCAAGTATTGGGACTAGCGACCTCCAATGAGCAGTTCTTC.

The chain uses TRBV6-5 and TRBJ1-5; maybe TRBD1 (5 bases). CDR1 MNHEY and CDR2 SVGAGI come from the germline V gene. Trimming pared 9 bases from V and 7 bases from J, leaving 13 bases between. This CDR3 has 12 residues. The CDR3 region is CASQGGGQPQHF. The CDR3 region has the DNA TGTGCCAGTCAGGGTGGTGGGCAGCCCCAGCATTTT.

This clone has just one count. The chain joins TRBV2 to TRBJ1-4; D is undetermined. This CDR3 region has 14 residues. V was clipped by 6 bases and J by 3 bases, with 11 bases between them. Germline V gene sequence: CDR1 SNHLY, CDR2 FYNNEI. The CDR3 spells CASSAQDSNEKLFF. Written as DNA, the CDR3 is TGTGCCAGCAGCGCTCAGGATTCTAATGAAAAACTGTTTTTT.

The rearrangement joins TRBV10-2 to TRBJ1-2; D is possibly TRBD1 (5 bases). The V gene's germline CDR1 is WSHSY and CDR2 SAAADI. This CDR3 is 11 amino acids long. The V and J ends lost 6 bases and 4 bases respectively, with 6 bases between them. The CDR3 sequence is CASRRGYGYTF. CDR3 coding DNA: TGCGCCAGCAGAAGGGGCTATGGCTACACCTTC.

The rearrangement uses TRBV7-9 and TRBJ1-3, with D possibly TRBD1 on 5 matching bases. In germline, CDR1 is SEHNR, CDR2 FQNEAQ (reference sequence). The length of the CDR3 is 17 residues. With 5 bases removed from V and 0 bases from J, the gap between germline ends came to 17 bases. CDR3 sequence reads: CASSRSGGTISGNTIYF. CDR3 bases: TGTGCCAGCAGCCGATCCGGGGGAACGATCTCTGGAAACACCATATATTTT.

J is TRBJ2-3 and V is TRBV7-8, with D hard to call. Germline CDR1 reads SGHVS; CDR2 reads FQNEAQ. The CDR3 is 15 residues long. V lost 3 bases, J lost 1 base, and 11 bases lay in between. CDR3 residues: CASSFSRRGTDTQYF. The CDR3 coding sequence is TGTGCCAGCAGCTTTTCCCGGAGAGGCACAGATACGCAGTATTTT.

The chain employs TRBV29-1 and TRBJ2-7, with D possibly matching TRBD1 (6 bases). The CDR3 has 13 amino acids. Germline V gene sequence: CDR1 SQVTM, CDR2 ANQGSEA. Trimming left V 3 bases short and J 2 bases short, with 11 bases between. The CDR3 protein is CSVEDSDTYEQYF. The CDR3, as DNA: TGCAGCGTTGAGGACAGCGATACCTACGAGCAGTACTTC.

The J gene is TRBJ2-7, the V gene TRBV5-6; D uncertain. Germline V gene lookup returns CDR1 SGHDT and CDR2 YYEEEE. The CDR3 covers 12 residues. V was shortened by 4 bases and J by 0 bases, with 5 bases between the two germline ends. The CDR3 sequence: CASSASSYEQYF. In DNA form, the CDR3 reads TGTGCCAGCAGCGCGAGCTCCTACGAGCAGTACTTC.

V and J are TRBV6-2 or TRBV6-3 and TRBJ2-2; 7 bases match TRBD2. This CDR3 spans 16 amino acids. V shed 5 bases, J shed 4 bases, and the junction held 10 bases outside the gene matches. Germline assignment: CDR1 MNHEY and CDR2 SVGEGT. The CDR3 DNA reads TGTGCCAGCAGTGCCGGGACTACCCATGGCACCGGGGAGCTGTTTTTT. It specifies CASSAGTTHGTGELFF.

The chain couples TRBV9 to TRBJ2-2; D is possibly TRBD2 (5 bases). Germline loops: CDR1 SGDLS, CDR2 YYNGEE. V was trimmed by 4 bases and J by 5 bases, leaving 12 bases between them. There are 14 residues in the CDR3. The CDR3 reads CASSTLGNTGELFF. The CDR3 nucleotides are TGTGCCAGCAGCACCCTCGGGAATACCGGGGAGCTGTTTTTT. The variable domain in full, completed from reference TRBV9 and TRBJ2-2, reads DSGVTQTPKHLITATGQRVTLRCSPRSGDLSVYWYQQSLDQGLQFLIQYYNGEERAKGNILERFSAQQFPDLHSELNLSSLELGDSALYFCASSTLGNTGELFFGEGSRLTVL.

The chain recombines TRBV7-2 with TRBJ2-7; 7 bases are shared with TRBD2. Germline CDR1 and CDR2: SGHTA and FQGNSA. This CDR3 is 15 amino acids long. J was trimmed by 0 bases and V by 5 bases; bases with no gene match: 7. The CDR3 sequence is CASSLTSATSYEQYF. CDR3 DNA sequence: TGTGCCAGCAGCCTCACTAGCGCGACCTCCTACGAGCAGTACTTC. The full variable domain, with the rest looked up from reference TRBV7-2 and TRBJ2-7, is GAGVSQSPSNKVTEKGKDVELRCDPISGHTALYWYRQSLGQGLEFLIYFQGNSAPDKSGLPSDRFSAERTGGSVSTLTIQRTQQEDSAVYLCASSLTSATSYEQYFGPGTRLTVT.

The chain carries TRBV5-1 and TRBJ2-3, with 8 bases lining up with TRBD2. The CDR3 consists of 15 residues. V lost 7 bases, J lost 2 bases, and 9 bases stayed unmatched. Germline values: CDR1 SGHRS, CDR2 YFSETQ. In nucleotides, the CDR3 is TGCGCCAGCGGGCCGGGACTAGGGGCCACAGATACGCAGTATTTT. Translating it yields CASGPGLGATDTQYF.

This chain links TRBV3-1 (or the pseudogene TRBV3-2) with TRBJ1-2; no clear D gene. The CDR3 contains 12 residues. Per germline, CDR1 LGHDT and CDR2 YNNKEL (reference sequence). Between the trimmed V and J ends, which lost 3 bases and 2 bases, there was a span of 4 bases. DNA of the CDR3: TGTGCCAGCAGCCACGGGAACTATGGCTACACCTTC. This codes for CASSHGNYGYTF.

The chain links TRBV18 to TRBJ1-3; TRBD1 aligns across 9 bases. The CDR3 covers 14 residues. CDR1 KGHSH and CDR2 LQKENI come from the germline V gene. Unmatched junction bases numbered 8, after V lost 6 bases and J lost 8 bases. The DNA of the CDR3 is TGTGCCAGCTCGCCAACGGGACAGGGCTACACCATATATTTT. This codes for CASSPTGQGYTIYF.

This clone appeared a few times. The J gene is TRBJ1-2, the V gene TRBV28; D unclear. Germline loops: CDR1 MDHEN, CDR2 SYDVKM. Trimming took 5 bases from V and 8 from J, leaving 9 bases between them. The CDR3 runs 11 residues. This CDR3 reads CASSNIEGYTF. CDR3 nucleotides: TGTGCCAGCAGTAACATTGAGGGCTACACCTTC.

CDR3 DNA: TGCGCCAGCAGCCAAGATTTTGGGACTGGAAACACCATATATTTT. Its protein is CASSQDFGTGNTIYF. V and J are TRBV4-3 and TRBJ1-3; D is undetermined. CDR3 length: 15 amino acids. Germline V gives CDR1 LGHNA, CDR2 YSLEER. Trimming cost V 0 bases and J 2 bases, with 8 bases left between them.

The chain employs TRBV4-1 and TRBJ1-4; 8 bases are shared with TRBD1. The trim removed 5 bases at V and 4 bases at J, leaving 6 bases unmatched. The CDR3 length is 15 residues. CDR1 MGHRA and CDR2 YSYEKL come from the germline V gene. Here the CDR3 DNA reads TGCGCCAGCAGCTCCAGGGACAGGTTTAATGAAAAACTGTTTTTT. It translates to CASSSRDRFNEKLFF.

The chain uses TRBV25-1 and TRBJ1-2; 9 nucleotides agree with TRBD1. The CDR3 extends over 15 amino acids. Germline values: CDR1 MGHDK, CDR2 SYGVNS. The V and J ends lost 8 bases and 7 bases, in that order; junction bases with no gene match: 14. The CDR3 loop is CASLDAGQGFGGYTF. CDR3 DNA sequence: TGTGCCAGCCTCGATGCTGGACAGGGGTTTGGTGGCTACACCTTC.

V usage is TRBV3-1 (or the pseudogene TRBV3-2) and J usage is TRBJ1-4; possibly TRBD1 for D (5 bases). The CDR3 length is 13 residues. The germline gives CDR1 LGHDT, CDR2 YNNKEL (reference sequence). The V end lost 6 bases, the J end lost 11 bases, and 16 bases lay between the germline ends. CDR3 nucleotide sequence: TGTGCCAGCAGTCTCGAAGGCGGGGGGAAACTGTTTTTT. Its translation: CASSLEGGGKLFF.

This rearrangement joins TRBV5-6 to TRBJ2-2; 13 positions agree with TRBD2. The V gene end was trimmed by 4 bases and the J gene end by 6 bases; junction bases not matched to a gene: 3. Germline V gene data show CDR1 as SGHDT and CDR2 as YYEEEE. The CDR3 has 15 amino acids. This CDR3 is CASSPGTSGAGELFF. In DNA, the CDR3 is TGTGCCAGCAGCCCGGGGACTAGCGGGGCCGGGGAGCTGTTTTTT.

The chain has TRBV18 and TRBJ1-2, with D maybe TRBD1 (5 bases). Germline V gene sequence: CDR1 KGHSH, CDR2 LQKENI. The CDR3 totals 16 residues. The V and J ends lost 2 bases and 2 bases respectively, with 15 bases between them. The CDR3: CASSPSTQVANYGYTF. The CDR3, as DNA: TGTGCCAGCTCACCATCGACACAGGTGGCCAACTATGGCTACACCTTC.

The chain employs TRBV3-1 (or the pseudogene TRBV3-2) and TRBJ1-1, with 9 bases fitting TRBD1. The V gene's germline CDR1 is LGHDT and CDR2 YNNKEL (reference sequence). The length of the CDR3 is 15 residues. The trim removed 5 bases at V and 5 bases at J, leaving 9 bases unmatched. The CDR3 region is CASSSRGQGGTEAFF. CDR3 bases: TGTGCCAGCAGCAGTAGGGGACAGGGCGGTACTGAAGCTTTCTTT.

The rearrangement joins TRBV7-2 to TRBJ2-7; D gene uncertain. Germline V gene lookup returns CDR1 SGHTA and CDR2 FQGNSA. This CDR3 has 11 amino acids. The germline V and J ends were trimmed by 0 bases and 7 bases, with 4 bases remaining between them. CDR3 nucleotide sequence: TGTGCCAGCAGCTTAGCGGTGGAGCAGTACTTC. Its protein product is CASSLAVEQYF.

V is TRBV5-4 and J is TRBJ2-3, with no clear D. Trimming left V 0 bases short and J 2 bases short, with 10 bases between. The germline V gene encodes CDR1 SGHNT and CDR2 YYREEE (reference sequence). The CDR3 is 15 residues long. CDR3 sequence reads: CASSLAAVYTDTQYF. Written as DNA, the CDR3 is TGTGCCAGCAGCTTGGCGGCGGTGTACACAGATACGCAGTATTTT.

The chain carries TRBV27 and TRBJ2-7, with TRBD1 identical over 11 bases. Germline V gene sequence: CDR1 MNHEY, CDR2 SMNVEV (reference sequence). This CDR3 has 16 residues. Trimming took 0 bases from V and 7 from J; bases not matched to a gene: 8. The CDR3 region is CASSLSNWDRGWEQYF. CDR3 DNA: TGTGCCAGCAGTTTATCGAATTGGGACAGGGGGTGGGAGCAGTACTTC.

The chain has TRBV7-9 and TRBJ2-5; D not certain. Deletions cut 1 base from V and 6 bases from J, with 3 bases between. This CDR3 region has 11 residues. Looked up from germline, CDR1 is SEHNR and CDR2 is FQNEAQ (reference sequence). CDR3 region: CASSLGKTQYF. The CDR3 DNA reads TGTGCCAGCAGCTTAGGAAAGACCCAGTACTTC.

This clone was seen only once. The chain employs TRBV5-1 and TRBJ2-7; 9 nucleotides agree with TRBD2. Germline V gives CDR1 SGHRS, CDR2 YFSETQ. Losses at the gene ends were 0 bases for V and 2 bases for J; bases not matched to a gene: 6. This CDR3 spans 16 amino acids. The CDR3 protein is CASSLAIGTSTYEQYF. The DNA of the CDR3 is TGCGCCAGCAGCTTGGCCATCGGGACTAGCACCTACGAGCAGTACTTC.

The chain couples TRBV19 to TRBJ1-5, with 7 bases identical to TRBD1. The CDR3 sequence is 14 residues long. CDR1 and CDR2 (germline): LNHDA, SQIVND (reference sequence). Losses at the gene ends were 6 bases for V and 3 bases for J; bases not matched to a gene: 5. This CDR3 reads CASRPRGTNQPQHF. The CDR3 DNA sequence: TGTGCCAGTAGGCCCAGGGGGACCAATCAGCCCCAGCATTTT. The complete variable domain, with remaining parts taken from reference TRBV19 and TRBJ1-5, reads DGGITQSPKYLFRKEGQNVTLSCEQNLNHDAMYWYRQDPGQGLRLIYYSQIVNDFQKGDIAEGYSVSREKKESFPLTVTSAQKNPTAFYLCASRPRGTNQPQHFGDGTRLSIL.

The V and J genes are TRBV28 and TRBJ1-1; D call uncertain. Germline V lookup: CDR1 MDHEN, CDR2 SYDVKM. Deletions cut 3 bases from V and 4 bases from J, with 12 bases between. The CDR3 spans 14 residues. The CDR3 region is CASSFGGVGTEAFF. The CDR3 DNA reads as TGTGCCAGCAGTTTTGGAGGAGTGGGCACTGAAGCTTTCTTT.